This T cell receptor beta chain was identified during a study of T cell responses to AZD1222 COVID-19 vaccine. Study conclusions and caveats: Donors were chiefly white British, with a greater number of females, and clonal diversity was perhaps underestimated.

Profiled with immunoSEQ multiplex PCR; TCRdb holds only in-frame clones, not every one. The table records 250,000 or so clones, more than 80% of them present only once. A note on this clone: Its matching antigen is unknown.

V was cut by 5 bases and J by 2 bases, with 10 bases left in between. The CDR3 has 13 residues. Germline values: CDR1 SGHVS, CDR2 FQNEAQ. The material was peripheral blood, obtained on day 0 of AZD1222 vaccination. The chain joins TRBV7-8 to TRBJ2-7; TRBD1 is a possible D gene (6 bases). This TCR was sampled from an adult in good health. The CDR3 DNA sequence: TGTGCCAGCAGCCCCCGGACAGCCTACGAGCAGTACTTC. It specifies CASSPRTAYEQYF.